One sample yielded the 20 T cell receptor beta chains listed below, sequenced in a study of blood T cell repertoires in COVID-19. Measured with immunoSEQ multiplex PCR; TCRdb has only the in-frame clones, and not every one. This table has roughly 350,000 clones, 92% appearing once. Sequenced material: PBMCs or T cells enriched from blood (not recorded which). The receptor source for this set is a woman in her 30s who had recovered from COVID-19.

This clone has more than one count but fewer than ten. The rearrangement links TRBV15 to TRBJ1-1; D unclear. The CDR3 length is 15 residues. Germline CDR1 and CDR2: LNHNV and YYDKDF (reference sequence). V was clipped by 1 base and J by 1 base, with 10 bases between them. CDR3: CATSRGVHPNTEAFF. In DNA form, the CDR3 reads TGTGCCACCAGCAGAGGTGTACATCCGAACACTGAAGCTTTCTTT.

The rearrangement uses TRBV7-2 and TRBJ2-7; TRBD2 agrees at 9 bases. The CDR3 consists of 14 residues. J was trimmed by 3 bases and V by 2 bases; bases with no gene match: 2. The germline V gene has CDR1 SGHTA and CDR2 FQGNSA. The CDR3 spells CASSLIAGDYEQYF. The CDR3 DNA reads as TGTGCCAGCAGCTTAATAGCGGGGGACTACGAGCAGTACTTC.

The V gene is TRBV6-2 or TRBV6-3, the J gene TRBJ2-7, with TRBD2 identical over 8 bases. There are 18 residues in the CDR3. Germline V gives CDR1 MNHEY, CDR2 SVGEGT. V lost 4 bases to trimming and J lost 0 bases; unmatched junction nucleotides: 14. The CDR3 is CASSSGSILAESSYEQYF. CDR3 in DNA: TGTGCCAGCAGTTCTGGCAGTATACTAGCGGAAAGCTCCTACGAGCAGTACTTC.

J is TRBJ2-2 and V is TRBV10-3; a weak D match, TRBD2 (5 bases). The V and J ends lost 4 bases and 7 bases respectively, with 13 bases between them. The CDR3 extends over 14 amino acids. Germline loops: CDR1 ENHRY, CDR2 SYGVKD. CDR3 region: CAISVLAGSGELFF. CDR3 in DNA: TGTGCCATCAGTGTTCTAGCCGGTAGCGGGGAGCTGTTTTTT.

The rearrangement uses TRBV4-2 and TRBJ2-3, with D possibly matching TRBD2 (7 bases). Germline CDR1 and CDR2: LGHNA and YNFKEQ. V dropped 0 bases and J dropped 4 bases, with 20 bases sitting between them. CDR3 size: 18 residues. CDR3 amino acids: CASSQDLLREGGADTQYF. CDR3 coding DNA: TGTGCCAGCAGCCAAGATTTACTGCGGGAAGGGGGGGCAGATACGCAGTATTTT.

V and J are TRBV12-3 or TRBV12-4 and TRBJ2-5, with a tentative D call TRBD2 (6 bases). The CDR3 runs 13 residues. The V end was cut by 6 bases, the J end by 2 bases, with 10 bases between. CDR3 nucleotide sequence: TGTGCCAGCAGGCAGGACTATCAAGAGACCCAGTACTTC. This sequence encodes CASRQDYQETQYF.

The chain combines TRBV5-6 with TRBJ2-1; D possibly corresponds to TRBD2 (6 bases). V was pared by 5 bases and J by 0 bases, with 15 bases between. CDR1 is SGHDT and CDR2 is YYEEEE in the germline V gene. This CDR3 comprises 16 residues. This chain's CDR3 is CASRVGGKSSYNEQFF. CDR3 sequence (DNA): TGTGCCAGCAGAGTGGGCGGGAAGTCCTCCTACAATGAGCAGTTCTTC.

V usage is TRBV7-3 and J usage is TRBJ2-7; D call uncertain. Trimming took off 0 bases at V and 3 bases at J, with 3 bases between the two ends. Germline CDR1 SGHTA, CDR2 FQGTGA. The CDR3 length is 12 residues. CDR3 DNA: TGTGCCAGCAGCTTAACACTCTACGAGCAGTACTTC. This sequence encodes CASSLTLYEQYF.

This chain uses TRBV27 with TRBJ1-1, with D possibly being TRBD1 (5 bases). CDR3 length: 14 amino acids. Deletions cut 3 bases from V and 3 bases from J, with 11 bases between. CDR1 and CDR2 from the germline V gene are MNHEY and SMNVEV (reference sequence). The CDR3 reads CASSLEGTDTEAFF. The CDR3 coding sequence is TGTGCCAGCAGTTTGGAGGGGACGGACACTGAAGCTTTCTTT.

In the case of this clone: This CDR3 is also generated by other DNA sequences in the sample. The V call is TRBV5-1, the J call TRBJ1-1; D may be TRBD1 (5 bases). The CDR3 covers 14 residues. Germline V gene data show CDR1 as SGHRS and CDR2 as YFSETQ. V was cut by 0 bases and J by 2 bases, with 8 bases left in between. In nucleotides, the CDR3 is TGCGCCAGCAGCTTGGACAGGCCCAACACTGAAGCTTTCTTT. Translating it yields CASSLDRPNTEAFF.

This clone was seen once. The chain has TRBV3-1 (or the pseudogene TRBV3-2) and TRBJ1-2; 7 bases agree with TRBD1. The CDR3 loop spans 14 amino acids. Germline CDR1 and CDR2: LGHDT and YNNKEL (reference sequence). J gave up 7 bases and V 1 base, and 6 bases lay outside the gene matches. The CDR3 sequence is CASSQGDRKRGYTF. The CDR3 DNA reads TGTGCCAGCAGCCAAGGGGACAGAAAGCGTGGCTACACCTTC.

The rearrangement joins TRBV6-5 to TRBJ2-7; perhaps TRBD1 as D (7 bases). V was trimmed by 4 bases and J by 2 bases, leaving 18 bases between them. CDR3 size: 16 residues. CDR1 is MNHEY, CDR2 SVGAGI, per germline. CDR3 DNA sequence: TGTGCCAGCAGTTCTGAGGGGGGACAGCTGACCTACGAGCAGTACTTC. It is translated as CASSSEGGQLTYEQYF.

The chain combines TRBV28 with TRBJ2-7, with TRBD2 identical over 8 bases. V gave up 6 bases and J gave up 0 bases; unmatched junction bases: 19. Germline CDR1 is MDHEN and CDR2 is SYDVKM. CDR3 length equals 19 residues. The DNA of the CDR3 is TGTGCCAGCAGCTCCAGCGAGGGGACTAGTGGCTTCTCCTCCTACGAGCAGTACTTC. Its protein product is CASSSSEGTSGFSSYEQYF.

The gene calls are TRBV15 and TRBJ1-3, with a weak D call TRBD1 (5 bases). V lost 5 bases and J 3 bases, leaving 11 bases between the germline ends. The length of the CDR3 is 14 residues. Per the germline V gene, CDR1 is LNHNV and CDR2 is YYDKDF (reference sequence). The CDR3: CATSGARIGNTIYF. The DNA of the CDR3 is TGTGCCACCAGCGGGGCGAGAATTGGAAACACCATATATTTT.

The CDR3: CASSIVSGQPQHF. The CDR3 nucleotides read TGTGCCAGTAGTATAGTTTCGGGTCAGCCCCAGCATTTT. V is TRBV19 and J is TRBJ1-5; D unclear. The CDR3 runs 13 residues. Germline CDR1 reads LNHDA; CDR2 reads SQIVND (reference sequence). With 1 base removed from V and 6 bases from J, the gap between germline ends came to 7 bases.

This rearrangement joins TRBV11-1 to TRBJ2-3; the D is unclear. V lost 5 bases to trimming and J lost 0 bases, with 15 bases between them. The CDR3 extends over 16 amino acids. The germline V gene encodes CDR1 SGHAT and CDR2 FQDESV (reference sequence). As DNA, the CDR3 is TGTGCCAGCAGCCCGAATTCTCTAACTAGCACAGATACGCAGTATTTT. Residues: CASSPNSLTSTDTQYF.

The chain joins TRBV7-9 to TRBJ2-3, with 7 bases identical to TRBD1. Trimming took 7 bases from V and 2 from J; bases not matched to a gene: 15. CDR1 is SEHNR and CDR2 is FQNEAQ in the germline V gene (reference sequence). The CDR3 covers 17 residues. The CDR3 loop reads CASIRTGAISNTDTQYF. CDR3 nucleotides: TGTGCCAGCATTCGGACAGGCGCGATTTCCAACACAGATACGCAGTATTTT.

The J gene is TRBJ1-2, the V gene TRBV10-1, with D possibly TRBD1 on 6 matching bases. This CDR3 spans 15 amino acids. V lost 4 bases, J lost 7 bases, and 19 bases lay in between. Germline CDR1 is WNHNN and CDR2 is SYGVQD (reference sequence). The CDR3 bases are TGCGCCAGCAGTGCCCCGGGGCAGGGGATCCCTGGCTACACCTTC. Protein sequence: CASSAPGQGIPGYTF.

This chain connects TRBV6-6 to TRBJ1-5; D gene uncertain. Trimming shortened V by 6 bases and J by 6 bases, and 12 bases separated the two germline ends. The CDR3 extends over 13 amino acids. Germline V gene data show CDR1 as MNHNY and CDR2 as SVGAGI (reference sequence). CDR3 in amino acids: CASRLGTGQPQHF. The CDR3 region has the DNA TGTGCCAGCAGGCTAGGTACGGGTCAGCCCCAGCATTTT.

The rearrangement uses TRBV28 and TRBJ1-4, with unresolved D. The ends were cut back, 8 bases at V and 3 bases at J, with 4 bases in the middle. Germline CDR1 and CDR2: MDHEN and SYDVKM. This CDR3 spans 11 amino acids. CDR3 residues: CASGANEKLFF. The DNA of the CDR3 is TGTGCCAGCGGAGCTAATGAAAAACTGTTTTTT.